The 25 T cell receptor beta chains below all came from one sample that was sequenced in a study of vaccination effects on CD4 cells after COVID-19. Antigens of these TCRs are unknown. Within the ViraFEST assay, antigen-specific CD4+ T cells underwent expansion with viral peptide pools prior to sequencing. On day 10 of culture, CD4+ T cells were separated out. From March to December 2020, the person had a SARS-CoV-2 infection that was confirmed by PCR. Measured with immunoSEQ multiplex PCR; TCRdb has only the in-frame clones, and not every one. The profile shows tens of thousands of clones, more than 65% of them singletons. The sample consisted of CD4+ T cells from PBMCs cultured with HIV peptides, taken before COVID-19 vaccination. Subset defined: HIV-1 Nef peptide pool negative control/reference culture. Source of these receptors: a human donor who had a prior SARS-CoV-2 infection.

The rearrangement joins TRBV4-2 to TRBJ2-1, with TRBD2 matching 11 bases. Germline loops: CDR1 LGHNA, CDR2 YNFKEQ. The V gene end was trimmed by 0 bases and the J gene end by 4 bases; junction bases not matched to a gene: 11. There are 19 residues in the CDR3. CDR3 region: CASSQDILPTSGTYNEQFF. CDR3 DNA sequence: TGTGCCAGCAGCCAAGACATTTTGCCGACTAGCGGGACGTACAATGAGCAGTTCTTC.

The chain combines TRBV6-5 with TRBJ1-6, with a possible D match to TRBD1 (5 bases). V was shortened by 2 bases and J by 8 bases, with 13 bases between the two germline ends. Germline lookup yields CDR1 MNHEY and CDR2 SVGAGI. There are 15 residues in the CDR3. The DNA of the CDR3 is TGTGCCAGCAGTTACGTGGGGGGAGGAGATTCACCCCTCCACTTT. Translating it yields CASSYVGGGDSPLHF.

J is TRBJ2-7 and V is TRBV9, with TRBD1 identical over 7 bases. Germline lookup yields CDR1 SGDLS and CDR2 YYNGEE. V lost 6 bases and J lost 0; bases outside the gene matches: 3. This CDR3 region has 13 residues. CDR3 DNA: TGTGCCAGCATGGGACAGAACTCCTACGAGCAGTACTTC. It yields the protein CASMGQNSYEQYF.

The chain links TRBV7-9 to TRBJ2-7; D not certain. The ends were cut back, 5 bases at V and 0 bases at J, with 23 bases in the middle. The CDR3 sequence is 18 residues long. Germline CDR1 reads SEHNR; CDR2 reads FQNEAQ (reference sequence). Written as DNA, the CDR3 is TGTGCCAGCAGCCCCCGCTCAACCGACCGACCTAACTCCTACGAGCAGTACTTC. The encoded protein is CASSPRSTDRPNSYEQYF.

The V call is TRBV12-3 or TRBV12-4, the J call TRBJ2-1, with D unclear. The CDR3 length is 12 residues. The DNA for the CDR3 is TGTGCGAGTTCTTCCCGCTACAATGAGCAGTTCTTC. Encoded protein: CASSSRYNEQFF.

This sequence joins TRBV4-1 and TRBJ1-3; 9 nucleotides agree with TRBD1. The germline V gene encodes CDR1 MGHRA and CDR2 YSYEKL. Germline trimming cut 1 base from V and 3 bases from J; bases unmatched to any gene: 7. The CDR3 has 17 residues. The CDR3 nucleotides read TGCGCCAGCAGCCAAGCTGAAGGACAGGGGTTTGGAAACACCATATATTTT. Translating gives CASSQAEGQGFGNTIYF.

The gene calls are TRBV12-3 or TRBV12-4 and TRBJ2-7; a possible D gene is TRBD2 (7 bases). The V gene lost 4 bases and the J gene lost 3 bases, with 10 bases spanning the gap. The CDR3 totals 13 residues. CDR3 DNA: TGTGCCAGCAGTTGGGGGGGCGGCTACGAGCAGTACTTC. Its protein product is CASSWGGGYEQYF.

The chain has TRBV9 and TRBJ2-7, with 10 bases that match TRBD1. Trimming at V came to 3 bases and at J to 3 bases, leaving 3 bases not matched to a gene. The V gene's germline CDR1 is SGDLS and CDR2 YYNGEE. The length of the CDR3 is 14 residues. The CDR3 spells CASSGGQGNYEQYF. CDR3 sequence (DNA): TGTGCCAGCAGCGGGGGACAGGGGAACTACGAGCAGTACTTC.

This chain uses TRBV6-5 with TRBJ2-5; TRBD2 matches at 7 bases. The ends lost 6 bases at V and 2 bases at J; junction bases unmatched: 6. In germline, CDR1 is MNHEY, CDR2 SVGAGI. The CDR3 spans 14 residues. The CDR3 protein is CASRQWGLQETQYF. Here the CDR3 DNA reads TGTGCCAGCAGGCAATGGGGACTACAAGAGACCCAGTACTTC.

The chain carries TRBV5-1 and TRBJ2-3; 8 bases line up with TRBD1. Per germline, CDR1 SGHRS and CDR2 YFSETQ. The CDR3 is 14 residues long. V lost 4 bases and J lost 6; bases outside the gene matches: 7. The CDR3 DNA reads TGCGCCAGCAGCGAAGGACAGGGCCCCGATACGCAGTATTTT. It specifies CASSEGQGPDTQYF.

The genes are TRBV16 and TRBJ2-7; D gene ambiguous. The germline V gene has CDR1 KGHSY and CDR2 FQNENV. Between the trimmed V and J ends, which lost 3 bases and 2 bases, there was a span of 8 bases. The CDR3 length is 13 residues. Here the CDR3 reads CASSHEQTYEQYF. CDR3 bases: TGTGCCAGCAGCCATGAACAGACCTACGAGCAGTACTTC.

This chain connects TRBV12-5 to TRBJ1-5; D is ambiguous. V lost 4 bases, J lost 7 bases, and 11 bases lay in between. From germline, CDR1 is LGHNT and CDR2 FRNRAP. The CDR3 runs to 13 residues. The CDR3 sequence is CASGSERVQPQHF. The CDR3 DNA follows: TGTGCTAGTGGTTCAGAAAGGGTCCAGCCCCAGCATTTT.

The chain joins TRBV24-1 to TRBJ2-2, with D unclear. V was cut by 9 bases and J by 4 bases, with 11 bases left in between. In germline, CDR1 is KGHDR, CDR2 SFDVKD. The CDR3 runs 13 residues. Here the CDR3 DNA reads TGTGCCACCTCCACCCGCGCCACCGGGGAGCTGTTTTTT. Its protein is CATSTRATGELFF.

The J gene is TRBJ2-5, the V gene TRBV6-5; D unresolved. This CDR3 is built from 12 residues. Germline-derived CDR1 and CDR2 are MNHEY and SVGAGI. V dropped 6 bases and J dropped 2 bases, with 7 bases sitting between them. The CDR3 spells CASSPLQETQYF. The DNA of the CDR3 is TGTGCCAGCAGCCCCCTACAAGAGACCCAGTACTTC.

This clone was seen once. The rearrangement joins TRBV2 to TRBJ2-7; D may be TRBD1 (6 bases). The germline V and J ends were trimmed by 7 bases and 1 base, with 23 bases remaining between them. The germline V gene has CDR1 SNHLY and CDR2 FYNNEI. This CDR3 has 17 residues. This chain's CDR3 is CASTNPWEGTPSYEQYF. As DNA, the CDR3 is TGTGCCAGCACTAACCCCTGGGAAGGGACACCTTCCTACGAGCAGTACTTC.

The chain joins TRBV4-1 to TRBJ2-3; D is unclear. The CDR3 runs to 12 residues. CDR1 is MGHRA and CDR2 is YSYEKL in the germline V gene. V was clipped by 4 bases and J by 5 bases, with 7 bases between them. CDR3 amino acids: CASSPTGDTQYF. The CDR3 DNA is TGCGCCAGCAGCCCAACCGGAGATACGCAGTATTTT.

The sample holds one count of this clone. The chain employs TRBV19 and TRBJ1-4; tentative D call: TRBD1 (5 bases). The CDR3 sequence is 15 residues long. V was pared by 3 bases and J by 7 bases, with 15 bases between. CDR1 is LNHDA, CDR2 SQIVND, per germline (reference sequence). CDR3 bases: TGTGCCAGTAGTATTTTAGCGGGGGACGGTGAAAAACTGTTTTTT. As protein: CASSILAGDGEKLFF.

The chain is built from TRBV19 and TRBJ2-7; 9 bases fit TRBD2. CDR1 and CDR2 from the germline V gene are LNHDA and SQIVND (reference sequence). The CDR3 is 15 amino acids. The V and J ends lost 0 bases and 4 bases, in that order; junction bases with no gene match: 4. In nucleotides, the CDR3 is TGTGCCAGTAGTATAGATTCAGCGGGAGGTTACGAGCAGTACTTC. Residues: CASSIDSAGGYEQYF.

In its sample, this clone was seen once. The rearrangement links TRBV5-1 to TRBJ1-2; tentatively, D is TRBD1 (6 bases). Trimming took off 1 base at V and 8 bases at J, with 21 bases between the two ends. This CDR3 is built from 16 residues. Per the germline V gene, CDR1 is SGHRS and CDR2 is YFSETQ. Written as DNA, the CDR3 is TGCGCCAGCAGCTTGTTAACAGGGACGGATCTCTTGGGCTACACCTTC. Translated: CASSLLTGTDLLGYTF.

The V gene is TRBV4-2, the J gene TRBJ2-1, with 7 nucleotides matching TRBD2. Unmatched junction bases numbered 5, after V lost 1 base and J lost 2 bases. The germline gives CDR1 LGHNA, CDR2 YNFKEQ. The CDR3 is 16 amino acids. CDR3: CASSQGWRETYNEQFF. The CDR3 DNA sequence: TGTGCCAGCAGCCAAGGGTGGCGGGAGACCTACAATGAGCAGTTCTTC.

The rearrangement links TRBV6-4 to TRBJ2-7; no clear D. The V end was cut by 0 bases, the J end by 0 bases, with 12 bases between. The CDR3 totals 16 residues. The germline V gene has CDR1 MRHNA and CDR2 SNTAGT. CDR3 DNA sequence: TGTGCCAGCAGTGACTCTTACAGAAAAGGCTCCTACGAGCAGTACTTC. Residues: CASSDSYRKGSYEQYF.

V gene TRBV7-2 combines with J gene TRBJ2-1; D gene ambiguous. V lost 1 base and J 9 bases, leaving 4 bases between the germline ends. CDR3 length equals 11 residues. Germline-derived CDR1 and CDR2 are SGHTA and FQGNSA. The CDR3 DNA reads as TGTGCCAGCAGCTTAGTCGGTGAGCAGTTCTTC. This sequence encodes CASSLVGEQFF.

The rearrangement joins TRBV6-5 to TRBJ2-7, with TRBD1 as a possible D gene (6 bases). Between the trimmed V and J ends, which lost 6 bases and 3 bases, there was a span of 12 bases. The CDR3 consists of 13 residues. Germline-derived CDR1 and CDR2 are MNHEY and SVGAGI. CDR3: CASRRTARYEQYF. In DNA form, the CDR3 reads TGTGCCAGCAGAAGGACAGCTCGCTACGAGCAGTACTTC.

This clone occurred a few times. V is TRBV5-5 and J is TRBJ1-6, with a possible D match to TRBD1 (5 bases). Trimming removed 1 base from V and 0 bases from J, with 14 bases in between. The CDR3 contains 18 residues. CDR1 SGHKS and CDR2 YYEKEE come from the germline V gene (reference sequence). The CDR3 DNA sequence: TGTGCCAGCAGCTTGCTTCTAGGGGATAGCTCCTATAATTCACCCCTCCACTTT. It codes for CASSLLLGDSSYNSPLHF.

The chain links TRBV18 to TRBJ2-3; tentative D call: TRBD2 (7 bases). Germline CDR1 and CDR2: KGHSH and LQKENI. Trimming took off 3 bases at V and 3 bases at J, with 16 bases between the two ends. This CDR3 region has 16 residues. CDR3 sequence reads: CASSPVGGARTDTQYF. CDR3 nucleotides: TGTGCCAGCTCACCGGTTGGGGGGGCGCGAACAGATACGCAGTATTTT.